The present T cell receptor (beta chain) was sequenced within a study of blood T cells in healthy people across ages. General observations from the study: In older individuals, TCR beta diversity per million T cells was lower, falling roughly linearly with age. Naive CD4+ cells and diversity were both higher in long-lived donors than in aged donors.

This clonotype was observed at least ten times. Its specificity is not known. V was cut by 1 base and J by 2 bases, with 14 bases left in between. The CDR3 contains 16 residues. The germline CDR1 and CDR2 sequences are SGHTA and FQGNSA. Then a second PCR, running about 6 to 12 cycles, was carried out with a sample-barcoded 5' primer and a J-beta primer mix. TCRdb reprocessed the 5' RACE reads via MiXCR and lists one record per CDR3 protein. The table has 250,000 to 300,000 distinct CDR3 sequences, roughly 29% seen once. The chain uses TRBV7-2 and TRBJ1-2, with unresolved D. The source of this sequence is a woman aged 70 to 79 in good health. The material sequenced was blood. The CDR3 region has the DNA TGTGCCAGCAGCTTAGTGCGGAGTCCGGGGAACTATGGCTACACCTTC. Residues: CASSLVRSPGNYGYTF.